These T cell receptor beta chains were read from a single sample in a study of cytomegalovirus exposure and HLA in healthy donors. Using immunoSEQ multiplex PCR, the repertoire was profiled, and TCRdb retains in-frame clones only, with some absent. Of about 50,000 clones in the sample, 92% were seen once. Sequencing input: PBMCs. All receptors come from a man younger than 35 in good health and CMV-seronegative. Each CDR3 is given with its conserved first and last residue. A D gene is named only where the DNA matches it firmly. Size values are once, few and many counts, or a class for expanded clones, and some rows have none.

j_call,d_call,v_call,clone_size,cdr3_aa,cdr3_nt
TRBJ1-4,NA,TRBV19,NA,CASHFTGGSEKLFF,TGTGCCAGTCACTTCACCGGCGGAAGTGAAAAACTGTTTTTT
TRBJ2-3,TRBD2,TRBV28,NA,CASSLLSSGGTDTQYF,TGTGCCAGCAGTTTATTGTCTAGCGGAGGCACAGATACGCAGTATTTT
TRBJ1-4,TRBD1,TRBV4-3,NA,CASSLSGGESEKLFF,TGCGCCAGCAGCCTATCAGGGGGCGAGAGTGAAAAACTGTTTTTT
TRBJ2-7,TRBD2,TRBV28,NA,CASSQSGGSYEQYF,TGTGCCAGCAGTCAAAGCGGGGGTTCCTACGAGCAGTACTTC
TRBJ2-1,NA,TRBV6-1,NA,CASSYGGEQFF,TGTGCCAGCAGTTACGGTGGTGAGCAGTTCTTC
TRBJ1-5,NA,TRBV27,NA,CASSKQGGSNQPQHF,TGTGCCAGCAGTAAACAGGGCGGGAGCAATCAGCCCCAGCATTTT
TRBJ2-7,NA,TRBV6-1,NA,CASSEGPGGNEQYF,TGTGCCAGCAGTGAAGGACCCGGAGGGAACGAGCAGTACTTC
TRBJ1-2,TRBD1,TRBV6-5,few,CASRRDSYGYTF,TGTGCCAGCAGAAGGGACAGCTATGGCTACACCTTC
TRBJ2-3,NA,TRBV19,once,CASSTGHNTDTQYF,TGTGCCAGTAGTACGGGACATAACACAGATACGCAGTATTTT
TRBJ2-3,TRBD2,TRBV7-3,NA,CASSPGLASTDTQYF,TGTGCCAGCAGCCCCGGACTAGCTAGCACAGATACGCAGTATTTT
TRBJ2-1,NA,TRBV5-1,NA,CASSLPLPTSINEQFF,TGCGCCAGCAGCTTGCCACTTCCGACATCCATCAATGAGCAGTTCTTC
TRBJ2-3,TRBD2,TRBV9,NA,CASSPIAGVSGDTQYF,TGTGCCAGCAGCCCGATAGCGGGAGTGTCAGGAGATACGCAGTATTTT
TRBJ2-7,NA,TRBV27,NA,CASSLGGYEQYF,TGTGCCAGCAGTTTGGGGGGCTACGAGCAGTACTTC
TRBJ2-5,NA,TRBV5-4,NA,CASNPGLVPETQYF,TGTGCCAGCAACCCGGGACTTGTGCCCGAGACCCAGTACTTC
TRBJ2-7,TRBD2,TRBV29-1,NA,CSVSGTSGRAPYEQYF,TGCAGCGTTAGTGGGACTAGCGGGAGGGCCCCCTACGAGCAGTACTTC
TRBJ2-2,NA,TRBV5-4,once,CATAIGGGTGTGELFF,TGTGCCACCGCTATCGGAGGGGGCACTGGCACCGGGGAGCTGTTTTTT
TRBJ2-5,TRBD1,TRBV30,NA,CAWGQGSQQETQYF,TGTGCCTGGGGACAGGGGTCCCAGCAAGAGACCCAGTACTTC
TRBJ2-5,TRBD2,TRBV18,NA,CASSPWTGGLASYQETQYF,TGTGCCAGCTCACCGTGGACAGGAGGACTAGCGAGCTACCAAGAGACCCAGTACTTC
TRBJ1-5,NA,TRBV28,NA,CASSLQGSQPQHF,TGTGCCAGCAGTTTACAAGGGAGCCAGCCCCAGCATTTT
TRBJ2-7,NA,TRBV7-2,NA,CASSSRNRWNYEQYF,TGTGCCAGCAGCTCCCGAAACAGGTGGAACTACGAGCAGTACTTC
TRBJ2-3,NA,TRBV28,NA,CASKYRGRTDTQYF,TGTGCCAGCAAGTATAGGGGGAGAACAGATACGCAGTATTTT
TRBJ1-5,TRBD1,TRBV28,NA,CASSLWPDRVSNQPQHF,TGTGCCAGCAGTTTATGGCCTGACAGGGTCAGCAATCAGCCCCAGCATTTT
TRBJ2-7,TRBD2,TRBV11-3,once,CASSLVLAGIYEQYF,TGTGCCAGCAGCTTAGTACTAGCGGGGATCTACGAGCAGTACTTC
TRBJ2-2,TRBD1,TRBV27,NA,CASKQGTGELFF,TGTGCCAGCAAACAGGGGACCGGGGAGCTGTTTTTT
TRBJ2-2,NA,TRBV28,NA,CASGGRAGELFF,TGTGCCTCCGGGGGTAGGGCCGGGGAGCTGTTTTTT
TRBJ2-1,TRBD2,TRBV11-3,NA,CASSAGLVGDEQFF,TGTGCCAGCAGCGCGGGACTAGTGGGCGATGAGCAGTTCTTC
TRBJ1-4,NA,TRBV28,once,CASSLSDNLREKLFF,TGTGCCAGCAGTCTCTCGGACAACCTCCGTGAAAAACTGTTTTTT
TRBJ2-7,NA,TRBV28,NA,CASSFVGGEGEQYF,TGTGCCAGCAGTTTCGTCGGGGGAGAGGGGGAGCAGTACTTC
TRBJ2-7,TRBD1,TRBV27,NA,CASSLDRAYPYEQYF,TGTGCCAGCAGCTTGGACAGGGCCTATCCCTACGAGCAGTACTTC
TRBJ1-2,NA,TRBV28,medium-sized,CASSFVGGKEGYTF,TGTGCCAGCAGTTTCGTGGGGGGGAAAGAAGGCTACACCTTC
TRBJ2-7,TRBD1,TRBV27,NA,CASSPWDRDRQYF,TGTGCCAGCAGTCCATGGGACAGGGATCGGCAGTACTTC
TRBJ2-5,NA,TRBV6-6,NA,CASSYPNRRGAGTQYF,TGTGCCAGCAGTTACCCAAACAGACGGGGGGCAGGGACCCAGTACTTC
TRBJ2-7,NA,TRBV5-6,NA,CASSPRDSAYEQYF,TGTGCCAGCAGCCCCAGGGACTCCGCCTACGAGCAGTACTTC
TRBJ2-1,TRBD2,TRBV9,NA,CASSVGGSLAGVTGNEQFF,TGTGCCAGCAGCGTGGGGGGATCCTTAGCGGGAGTTACAGGGAATGAGCAGTTCTTC
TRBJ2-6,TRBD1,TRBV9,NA,CASSVEGGQGAGANVLTF,TGTGCCAGCAGCGTCGAAGGGGGACAGGGTGCTGGGGCCAACGTCCTGACTTTC
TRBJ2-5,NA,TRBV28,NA,CASTPPRQQETQYF,TGTGCCAGCACTCCCCCGCGGCAGCAAGAGACCCAGTACTTC
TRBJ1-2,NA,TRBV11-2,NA,CASSSTSRANYGYTF,TGTGCCAGCAGCTCCACTTCTAGAGCTAACTATGGCTACACCTTC
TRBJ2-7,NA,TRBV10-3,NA,CAIRDSYEQYF,TGTGCCATCAGGGACAGTTACGAGCAGTACTTC
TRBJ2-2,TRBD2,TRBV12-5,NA,CASGLTRLAANTGELFF,TGTGCTAGTGGTTTGACACGACTAGCGGCGAACACCGGGGAGCTGTTTTTT
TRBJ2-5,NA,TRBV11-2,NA,CATSGTAQETQYF,TGTGCCACCTCCGGGACTGCACAAGAGACCCAGTACTTC
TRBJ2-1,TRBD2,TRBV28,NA,CASSLYYLVLAGGGNEQFF,TGTGCCAGCAGTTTATACTACCTAGTCCTCGCGGGAGGTGGCAATGAGCAGTTCTTC
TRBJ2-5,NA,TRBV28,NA,CASSLGLALETQYF,TGTGCCAGCAGTTTAGGACTCGCATTGGAGACCCAGTACTTC
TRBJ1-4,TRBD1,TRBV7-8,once,CASSLVDRANEKLFF,TGTGCCAGCAGCTTAGTTGACAGGGCTAATGAAAAACTGTTTTTT
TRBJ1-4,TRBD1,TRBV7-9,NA,CASRKTGNEKLFF,TGTGCCAGCCGCAAGACAGGGAATGAAAAACTGTTTTTT
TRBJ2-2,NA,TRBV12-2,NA,CASRLVSARERDGELFF,TGTGCAAGTCGCTTAGTCTCCGCCCGGGAGCGGGACGGGGAGCTGTTTTTT
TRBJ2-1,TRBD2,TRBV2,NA,CASRIAGEGNEQFF,TGTGCCAGCAGGATAGCGGGAGAGGGGAATGAGCAGTTCTTC
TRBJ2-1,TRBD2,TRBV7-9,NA,CASSRGGNEQFF,TGTGCCAGCAGTCGGGGGGGGAATGAGCAGTTCTTC
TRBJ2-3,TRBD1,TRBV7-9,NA,CASSPRDRGLTDTQYF,TGTGCCAGCAGCCCTAGGGACAGGGGGCTTACAGATACGCAGTATTTT